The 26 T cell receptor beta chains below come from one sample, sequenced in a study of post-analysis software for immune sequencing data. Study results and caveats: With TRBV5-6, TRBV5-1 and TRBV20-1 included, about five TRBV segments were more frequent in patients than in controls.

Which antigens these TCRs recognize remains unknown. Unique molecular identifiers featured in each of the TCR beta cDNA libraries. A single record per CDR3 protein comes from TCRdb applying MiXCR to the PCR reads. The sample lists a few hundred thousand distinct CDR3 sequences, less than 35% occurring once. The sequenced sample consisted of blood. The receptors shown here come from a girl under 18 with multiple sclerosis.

The CDR3 DNA sequence: TGTGCCAGCAGTTTAGGGACAGGGCACTATGGCTACACCTTC. Protein product: CASSLGTGHYGYTF. The chain combines TRBV12-3 or TRBV12-4 with TRBJ1-2, with 8 bases identical to TRBD1. J gave up 3 bases and V 1 base, and 1 base lay outside the gene matches. The length of the CDR3 is 14 residues.

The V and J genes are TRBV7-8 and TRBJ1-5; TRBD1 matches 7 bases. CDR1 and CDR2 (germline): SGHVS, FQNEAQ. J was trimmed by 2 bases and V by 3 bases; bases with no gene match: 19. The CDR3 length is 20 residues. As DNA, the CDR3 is TGTGCCAGCAGCTTTCAAAAGGGGGCTGGGGGGGGCATGGGCAATCAGCCCCAGCATTTT. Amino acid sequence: CASSFQKGAGGGMGNQPQHF.

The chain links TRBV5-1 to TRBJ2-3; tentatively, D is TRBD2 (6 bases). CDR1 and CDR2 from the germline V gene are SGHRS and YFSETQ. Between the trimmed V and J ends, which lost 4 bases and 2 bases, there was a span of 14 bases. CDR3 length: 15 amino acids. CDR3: CASSAGPSTTDTQYF. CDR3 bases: TGCGCCAGCAGCGCGGGACCTAGTACCACAGATACGCAGTATTTT.

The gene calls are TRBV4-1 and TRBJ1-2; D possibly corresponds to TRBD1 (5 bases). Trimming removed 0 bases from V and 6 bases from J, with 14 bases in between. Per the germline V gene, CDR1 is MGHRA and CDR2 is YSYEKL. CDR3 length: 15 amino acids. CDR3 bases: TGCGCCAGCAGCCAAGACGGGGCAGCTTCGGATGGCTACACCTTC. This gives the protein CASSQDGAASDGYTF.

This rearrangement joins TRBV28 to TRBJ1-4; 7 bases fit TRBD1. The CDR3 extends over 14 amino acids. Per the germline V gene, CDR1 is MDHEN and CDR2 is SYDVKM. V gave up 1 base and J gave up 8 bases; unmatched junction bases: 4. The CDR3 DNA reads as TGTGCCAGCAGTTTATACAGGGGAACGGAAAAACTGTTTTTT. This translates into CASSLYRGTEKLFF.

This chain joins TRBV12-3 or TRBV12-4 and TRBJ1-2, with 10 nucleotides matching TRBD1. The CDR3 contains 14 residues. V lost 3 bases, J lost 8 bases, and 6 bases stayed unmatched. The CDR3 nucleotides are TGTGCCAGCAGTTTCGACAGGGGGCGCGGAGGCTACACCTTC. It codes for CASSFDRGRGGYTF.

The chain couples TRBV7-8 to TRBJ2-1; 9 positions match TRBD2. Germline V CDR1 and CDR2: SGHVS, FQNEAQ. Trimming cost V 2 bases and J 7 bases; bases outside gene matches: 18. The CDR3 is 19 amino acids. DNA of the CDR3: TGTGCCAGCAGCTTATCGTCCCTAGTGGGCGGGGGGGCTCGTAATGAGCAGTTCTTC. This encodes CASSLSSLVGGGARNEQFF.

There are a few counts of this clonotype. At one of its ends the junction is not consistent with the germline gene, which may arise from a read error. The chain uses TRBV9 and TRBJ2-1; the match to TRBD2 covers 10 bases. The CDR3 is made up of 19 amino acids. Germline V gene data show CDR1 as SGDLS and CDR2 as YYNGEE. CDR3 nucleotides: TGTGTCAGCAGCGTAGGTTCCAGCGGGGGGGCTAGGGCCGCGTCTGAGCAGTTCTTC. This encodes CVSSVGSSGGARAASEQFF.

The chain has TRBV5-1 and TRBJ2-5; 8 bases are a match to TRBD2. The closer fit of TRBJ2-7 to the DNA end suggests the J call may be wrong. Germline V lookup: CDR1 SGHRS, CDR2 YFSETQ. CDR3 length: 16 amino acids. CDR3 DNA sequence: TGCGCCAGCAGCTTGGCCGGGGGGGGGAAGGTCTGCGAGCAGTACTTC. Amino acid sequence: CASSLAGGGKVCEQYF.

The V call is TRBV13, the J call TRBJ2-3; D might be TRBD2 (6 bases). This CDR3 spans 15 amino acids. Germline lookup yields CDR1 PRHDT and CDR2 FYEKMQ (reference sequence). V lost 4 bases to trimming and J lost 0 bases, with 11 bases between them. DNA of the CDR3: TGTGCCAGCAGCTCAACTAGCAGTAGCACAGATACGCAGTATTTT. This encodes CASSSTSSSTDTQYF.

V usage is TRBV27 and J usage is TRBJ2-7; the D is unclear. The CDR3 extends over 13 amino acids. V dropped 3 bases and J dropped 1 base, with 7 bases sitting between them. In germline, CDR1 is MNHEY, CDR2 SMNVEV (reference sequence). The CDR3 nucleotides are TGTGCCAGCAGTTTTTTCCCATCCTACGAGCAGTACTTC. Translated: CASSFFPSYEQYF.

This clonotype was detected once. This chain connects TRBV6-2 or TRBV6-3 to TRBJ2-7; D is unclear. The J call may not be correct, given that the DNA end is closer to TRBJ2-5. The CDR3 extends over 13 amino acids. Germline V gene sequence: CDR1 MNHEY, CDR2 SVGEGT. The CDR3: CASSHDAHETQYF. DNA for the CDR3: TGTGCCAGCAGTCACGACGCTCACGAGACCCAGTACTTC.

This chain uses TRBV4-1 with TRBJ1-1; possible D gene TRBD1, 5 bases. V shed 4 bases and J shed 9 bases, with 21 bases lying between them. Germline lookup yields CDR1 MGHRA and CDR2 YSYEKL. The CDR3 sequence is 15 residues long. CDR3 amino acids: CASSPADRQGPQAFF. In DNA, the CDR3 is TGCGCCAGCAGCCCCGCCGACCGCCAGGGCCCCCAAGCTTTCTTT.

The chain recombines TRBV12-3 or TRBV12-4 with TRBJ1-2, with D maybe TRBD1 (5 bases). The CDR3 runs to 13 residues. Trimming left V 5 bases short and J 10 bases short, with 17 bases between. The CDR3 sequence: CASSPQGLDDYTF. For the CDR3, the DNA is TGTGCCAGCAGTCCCCAGGGATTAGATGACTACACCTTC.

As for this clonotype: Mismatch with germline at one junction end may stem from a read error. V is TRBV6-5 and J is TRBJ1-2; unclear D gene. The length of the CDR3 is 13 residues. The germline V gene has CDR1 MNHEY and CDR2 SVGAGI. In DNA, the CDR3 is TGTGCCAGCGTCCCCGCCGGAGCCTATGGCCACACCTTC. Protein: CASVPAGAYGHTF.

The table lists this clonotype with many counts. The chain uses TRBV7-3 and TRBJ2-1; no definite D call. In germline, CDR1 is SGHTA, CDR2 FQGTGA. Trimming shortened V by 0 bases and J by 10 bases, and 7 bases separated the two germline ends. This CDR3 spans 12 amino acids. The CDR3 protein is CASSLTGGEQFF. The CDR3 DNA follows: TGTGCCAGCAGCTTAACAGGTGGGGAGCAGTTCTTC.

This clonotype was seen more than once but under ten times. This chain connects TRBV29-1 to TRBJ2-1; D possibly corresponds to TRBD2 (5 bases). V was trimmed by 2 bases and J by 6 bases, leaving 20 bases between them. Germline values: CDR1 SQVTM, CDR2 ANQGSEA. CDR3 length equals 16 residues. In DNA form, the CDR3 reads TGCAGCGTTGAATCACCTGGCGGGCTAGCTAGCAATGAGCAGTTCTTC. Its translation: CSVESPGGLASNEQFF.

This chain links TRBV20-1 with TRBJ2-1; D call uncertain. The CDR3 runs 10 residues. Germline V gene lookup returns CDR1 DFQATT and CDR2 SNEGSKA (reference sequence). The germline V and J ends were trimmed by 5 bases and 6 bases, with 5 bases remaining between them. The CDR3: CSAAFNEQFF. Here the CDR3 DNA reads TGCAGTGCTGCGTTCAATGAGCAGTTCTTC.

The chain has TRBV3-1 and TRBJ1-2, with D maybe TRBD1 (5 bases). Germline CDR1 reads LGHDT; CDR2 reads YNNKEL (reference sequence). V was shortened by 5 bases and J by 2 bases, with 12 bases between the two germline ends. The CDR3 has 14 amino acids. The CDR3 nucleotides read TGTGCCAGCAGCAAACGTGGGGACAACTATGGCTACACCTTC. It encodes CASSKRGDNYGYTF.

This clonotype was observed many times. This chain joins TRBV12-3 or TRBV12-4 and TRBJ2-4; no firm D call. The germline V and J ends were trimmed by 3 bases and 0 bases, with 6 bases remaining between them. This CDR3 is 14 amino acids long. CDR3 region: CASSFKLAKNIQYF. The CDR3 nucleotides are TGTGCCAGCAGTTTCAAGCTAGCCAAAAACATTCAGTACTTC.

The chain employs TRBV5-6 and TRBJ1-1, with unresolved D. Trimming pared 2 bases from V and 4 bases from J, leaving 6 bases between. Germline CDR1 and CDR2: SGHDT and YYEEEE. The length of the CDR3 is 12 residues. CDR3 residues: CASSFSSTEAFF. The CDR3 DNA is TGTGCCAGCAGCTTTTCTAGCACTGAAGCTTTCTTT.

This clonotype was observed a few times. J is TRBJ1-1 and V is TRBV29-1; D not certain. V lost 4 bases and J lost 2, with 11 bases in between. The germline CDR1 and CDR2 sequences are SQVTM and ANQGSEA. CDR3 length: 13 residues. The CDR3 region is CSVGFSSNTEAFF. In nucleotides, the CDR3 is TGCAGCGTTGGATTCTCTTCTAACACTGAAGCTTTCTTT.

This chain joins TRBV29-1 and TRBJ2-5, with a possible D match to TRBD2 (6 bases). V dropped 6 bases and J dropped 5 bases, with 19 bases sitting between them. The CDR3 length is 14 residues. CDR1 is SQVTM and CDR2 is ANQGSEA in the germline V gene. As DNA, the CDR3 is TGCAGCGTCCCCTGGGGGGACCTAGGGGAGACCCAGTACTTC. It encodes CSVPWGDLGETQYF.

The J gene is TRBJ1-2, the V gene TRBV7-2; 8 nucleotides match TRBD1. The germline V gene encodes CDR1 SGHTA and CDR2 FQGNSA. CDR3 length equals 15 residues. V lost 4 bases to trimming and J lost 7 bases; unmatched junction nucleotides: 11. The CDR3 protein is CASSYRQGARSGYTF. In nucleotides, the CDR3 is TGTGCCAGCAGCTATAGGCAGGGGGCGCGGTCTGGCTACACCTTC.

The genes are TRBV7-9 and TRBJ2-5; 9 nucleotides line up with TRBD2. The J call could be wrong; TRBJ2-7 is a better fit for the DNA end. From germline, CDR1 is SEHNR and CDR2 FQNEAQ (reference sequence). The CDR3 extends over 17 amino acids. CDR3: CASSLAPSSSGGNEQYF. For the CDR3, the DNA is TGTGCCAGCAGCTTAGCGCCTTCAAGTAGCGGGGGTAACGAGCAGTACTTC.

The CDR3 sequence is CASSMGAGDTQYF. CDR3 nucleotides: TGCGCCAGCAGCATGGGTGCGGGGGATACGCAGTATTTT. J is TRBJ2-3 and V is TRBV5-1, with D possibly TRBD2 on 6 matching bases. Per germline, CDR1 SGHRS and CDR2 YFSETQ. V gave up 4 bases and J gave up 6 bases, with 12 bases separating them. The CDR3 length is 13 residues.